The 24 T cell receptor beta chains below were found in one sample sequenced in a study of identifying expanded T cells in peripheral blood. Method: immunoSEQ multiplex PCR; TCRdb's copy keeps in-frame clones and lacks some. The sample yields some 100,000 clones, about 88% seen once. Input material: blood. The receptor set was obtained from a person aged 18 to 70 in good health.

The chain carries TRBV7-2 and TRBJ1-4, with D possibly TRBD1 on 6 matching bases. Per the germline V gene, CDR1 is SGHTA and CDR2 is FQGNSA. This CDR3 region has 14 residues. V was trimmed by 3 bases and J by 8 bases, leaving 13 bases between them. CDR3 sequence: CASSLDRGSEKLFF. DNA of the CDR3: TGTGCCAGCAGCTTGGATAGGGGGAGCGAAAAACTGTTTTTT.

The chain has TRBV7-9 and TRBJ2-7; D unclear. From germline, CDR1 is SEHNR and CDR2 FQNEAQ (reference sequence). The length of the CDR3 is 14 residues. V was cut by 4 bases and J by 6 bases, with 16 bases left in between. The CDR3 here is CASSSSPVQAEQYF. CDR3 coding DNA: TGTGCCAGCAGCTCTTCTCCAGTCCAGGCCGAGCAGTACTTC.

The chain employs TRBV28 and TRBJ2-1; TRBD2 matches 7 bases. V lost 3 bases and J lost 10; bases outside the gene matches: 3. The CDR3 is 12 amino acids. Per the germline V gene, CDR1 is MDHEN and CDR2 is SYDVKM. The CDR3: CASSLTSTEQFF. As DNA, the CDR3 is TGTGCCAGCAGTTTGACTAGCACGGAGCAGTTCTTC.

Only one count was recorded for this clone. This chain joins TRBV6-5 and TRBJ1-1; TRBD1 aligns across 7 bases. The CDR3 runs to 14 residues. Trimming cost V 5 bases and J 2 bases; bases outside gene matches: 5. Germline V gene data show CDR1 as MNHEY and CDR2 as SVGAGI. CDR3 DNA: TGTGCCAGCAGTGAAAACAGGGGAAACACTGAAGCTTTCTTT. Translation: CASSENRGNTEAFF.

The genes are TRBV18 and TRBJ1-1, with 7 bases aligning to TRBD1. Germline CDR1 KGHSH, CDR2 LQKENI. The V gene end was trimmed by 3 bases and the J gene end by 11 bases; junction bases not matched to a gene: 6. CDR3 size: 12 residues. This CDR3 is CASSPDRAYAFF. CDR3 DNA sequence: TGTGCCAGCTCACCCGACAGGGCTTACGCTTTCTTT.

The J gene is TRBJ2-7, the V gene TRBV28; 13 bases match TRBD2. V lost 4 bases, J lost 3 bases, and 15 bases stayed unmatched. The CDR3 extends over 19 amino acids. Germline V CDR1 and CDR2: MDHEN, SYDVKM. The CDR3 DNA reads TGTGCCAGCAGTTCCCGACGGACTAGCGGGAGTATGAGTAACTACGAGCAGTACTTC. This gives the protein CASSSRRTSGSMSNYEQYF.

This rearrangement joins TRBV7-7 to TRBJ2-5, with 10 positions matching TRBD1. CDR1 and CDR2 (germline): SSHAT, FNYEAQ (reference sequence). The V gene end was trimmed by 4 bases and the J gene end by 4 bases; junction bases not matched to a gene: 6. This CDR3 has 15 amino acids. DNA for the CDR3: TGTGCCAGCAGCTCAGCTGACAGGGGGCGAGAGACCCAGTACTTC. This sequence encodes CASSSADRGRETQYF.

This clone was seen only once. The V call is TRBV2, the J call TRBJ2-2; no definite D call. Germline V gives CDR1 SNHLY, CDR2 FYNNEI. The V gene lost 3 bases and the J gene lost 4 bases, with 9 bases spanning the gap. The CDR3 is made up of 14 amino acids. The chain's CDR3 is CASSDSRSTGELFF. In nucleotides, the CDR3 is TGTGCCAGCAGTGATTCCCGCAGCACCGGGGAGCTGTTTTTT.

This chain links TRBV18 with TRBJ1-5, with D possibly being TRBD1 (5 bases). The CDR3 extends over 13 amino acids. The germline V gene encodes CDR1 KGHSH and CDR2 LQKENI. The V end lost 6 bases, the J end lost 7 bases, and 13 bases lay between the germline ends. The CDR3: CASSEGRDQPQHF. CDR3 DNA: TGTGCCAGCTCGGAGGGGAGAGACCAGCCCCAGCATTTT.

The chain is built from TRBV7-3 and TRBJ2-5; D may be TRBD1 or TRBD2 (5 bases each). The CDR3 runs to 15 residues. V was trimmed by 2 bases and J by 3 bases, leaving 13 bases between them. Germline V lookup: CDR1 SGHTA, CDR2 FQGTGA. The CDR3 sequence: CASSLSPGREETQYF. CDR3 nucleotides: TGTGCCAGCAGCTTATCCCCGGGACGGGAAGAGACCCAGTACTTC.

This clone was recorded only once. The CDR3 region has the DNA TGTGCCAGCAGCCTATCGCGGAACTCCTACGAGCAGTACTTC. It translates to CASSLSRNSYEQYF. This rearrangement joins TRBV2 to TRBJ2-7; D not certain. This CDR3 has 14 amino acids. CDR1 is SNHLY, CDR2 FYNNEI, per germline. Trimming stripped 6 bases from V and 0 bases from J, with 12 bases between. Supplemented by reference TRBV2 and TRBJ2-7, the full variable domain reads EPEVTQTPSHQVTQMGQEVILRCVPISNHLYFYWYRQILGQKVEFLVSFYNNEISEKSEIFDDQFSVERPDGSNFTLKIRSTKLEDSAMYFCASSLSRNSYEQYFGPGTRLTVT.

The chain joins TRBV5-5 to TRBJ1-2; TRBD1 might be the D (6 bases). Germline CDR1 reads SGHKS; CDR2 reads YYEKEE (reference sequence). This CDR3 has 19 amino acids. Trimming pared 0 bases from V and 4 bases from J, leaving 25 bases between. The CDR3 DNA follows: TGTGCCAGCAGCTTGGGCCTCGACGAGGAGGGGGTGATGGGCTATGGCTACACCTTC. The encoded protein is CASSLGLDEEGVMGYGYTF. The full variable domain, in which reference TRBV5-5 and TRBJ1-2 provide the parts outside the CDR3, is DAGVTQSPTHLIKTRGQQVTLRCSPISGHKSVSWYQQVLGQGPQFIFQYYEKEERGRGNFPDRFSARQFPNYSSELNVNALLLGDSALYLCASSLGLDEEGVMGYGYTFGSGTRLTVV.

The chain recombines TRBV18 with TRBJ2-5; D gene uncertain. Trimming left V 2 bases short and J 5 bases short, with 12 bases between. There are 14 residues in the CDR3. Per germline, CDR1 KGHSH and CDR2 LQKENI. CDR3 amino acids: CASSPGRLGETQYF. The CDR3 DNA sequence: TGTGCCAGCTCACCAGGCCGCCTCGGGGAGACCCAGTACTTC.

The V gene is TRBV6-1, the J gene TRBJ2-7; 9 nucleotides line up with TRBD1. The CDR3 has 15 residues. V was pared by 1 base and J by 8 bases, with 9 bases of the junction left unmatched. Per germline, CDR1 MNHNS and CDR2 SASEGT. In nucleotides, the CDR3 is TGTGCCAGCAGTGAAGATCGGACAGGGGTCGCCAAGCAGTACTTC. The encoded protein is CASSEDRTGVAKQYF.

This rearrangement joins TRBV5-1 to TRBJ2-5; tentatively, D is TRBD1 (6 bases). Germline V gene data show CDR1 as SGHRS and CDR2 as YFSETQ. V lost 3 bases and J lost 5, with 17 bases in between. The CDR3 covers 15 residues. The CDR3 bases are TGCGCCAGCAGCTATTCTCCAGGGGCGGTGGAGACCCAGTACTTC. Translation gives CASSYSPGAVETQYF. Based on the CDR3 plus reference TRBV5-1 and TRBJ2-5, the full variable domain is KAGVTQTPRYLIKTRGQQVTLSCSPISGHRSVSWYQQTPGQGLQFLFEYFSETQRNKGNFPGRFSGRQFSNSRSEMNVSTLELGDSALYLCASSYSPGAVETQYFGPGTRLLVL.

The chain is built from TRBV2 and TRBJ2-1; 8 bases fit TRBD1. This CDR3 is built from 14 residues. Losses at the gene ends were 7 bases for V and 6 bases for J; bases not matched to a gene: 8. Germline-derived CDR1 and CDR2 are SNHLY and FYNNEI. The CDR3 sequence is CASNPTGAVNEQFF. In DNA form, the CDR3 reads TGTGCCAGCAACCCGACAGGGGCGGTCAATGAGCAGTTCTTC.

The chain employs TRBV5-8 and TRBJ2-1, with D perhaps TRBD1 (5 bases). With 4 bases removed from V and 0 bases from J, the gap between germline ends came to 8 bases. Germline CDR1 and CDR2: SGHTS and YDEGEE. The length of the CDR3 is 14 residues. CDR3 loop: CASSKDNSYNEQFF. In nucleotides, the CDR3 is TGTGCCAGCAGCAAGGACAACTCCTACAATGAGCAGTTCTTC.

The gene calls are TRBV5-6 and TRBJ2-7; a weak D match, TRBD2 (6 bases). V was shortened by 2 bases and J by 7 bases, with 16 bases between the two germline ends. The CDR3 runs to 14 residues. Germline CDR1 is SGHDT and CDR2 is YYEEEE. CDR3 sequence reads: CASSLGPAGGEQYF. The CDR3 region has the DNA TGTGCCAGCAGCTTAGGACCGGCTGGGGGGGAGCAGTACTTC.

The chain is built from TRBV2 and TRBJ2-3, with TRBD2 matching 14 bases. Unmatched junction bases numbered 10, after V lost 2 bases and J lost 6 bases. This CDR3 contains 18 residues. Germline assignment: CDR1 SNHLY and CDR2 FYNNEI. This chain's CDR3 is CASSEFSGTSGGGDTQYF. In DNA, the CDR3 is TGTGCCAGCAGTGAATTTTCCGGGACTAGCGGGGGAGGGGATACGCAGTATTTT.

The chain combines TRBV5-8 with TRBJ2-3; 8 nucleotides align to TRBD1. The length of the CDR3 is 13 residues. Germline values: CDR1 SGHTS, CDR2 YDEGEE. The trim removed 2 bases at V and 6 bases at J, leaving 2 bases unmatched. Written as DNA, the CDR3 is TGTGCCAGCAGCTTTCAGGGGGCGGATACGCAGTATTTT. This gives the protein CASSFQGADTQYF. Variable domain in full (rest from reference TRBV5-8 and TRBJ2-3): EAGVTQSPTHLIKTRGQQATLRCSPISGHTSVYWYQQALGLGLQFLLWYDEGEERNRGNFPPRFSGRQFPNYSSELNVNALELEDSALYLCASSFQGADTQYFGPGTRLTVL.

The chain uses TRBV1 and TRBJ1-2. TRBV1 corresponds to a pseudogene. This CDR3 contains 13 residues. The CDR3 is CTSRPGGNYGYTF. DNA of the CDR3: TGCACCAGCAGGCCGGGGGGGAACTATGGCTACACCTTC.

The rearrangement joins TRBV11-3 to TRBJ1-1; 7 positions agree with TRBD1. Per germline, CDR1 SGHNT and CDR2 YENEEA. The CDR3 is 14 amino acids. V lost 2 bases and J lost 9; bases outside the gene matches: 9. This CDR3 is CASSLQGDGSQAFF. The CDR3 DNA reads as TGTGCCAGCAGCTTACAGGGGGACGGAAGTCAAGCTTTCTTT.

The chain recombines TRBV28 with TRBJ1-1; D gene unclear. The V gene's germline CDR1 is MDHEN and CDR2 SYDVKM. The CDR3 is made up of 11 amino acids. V was shortened by 6 bases and J by 0 bases, with 2 bases between the two germline ends. The CDR3 DNA reads TGTGCCAGCAGACTGAACACTGAAGCTTTCTTT. Encoded protein: CASRLNTEAFF.

V and J are TRBV6-6 and TRBJ2-1; possibly TRBD1 or TRBD2 for D (5 bases each). V was shortened by 2 bases and J by 7 bases, with 9 bases between the two germline ends. Germline CDR1 MNHNY, CDR2 SVGAGI (reference sequence). CDR3 size: 13 residues. The CDR3 nucleotides are TGTGCCAGCAGTTACAGGGGAGCGAATGAGCAGTTCTTC. Translated, it gives CASSYRGANEQFF.